The present entry profiles one T cell receptor beta chain with its context. Its cognate antigen is unknown. This sample is drawn from a study of beta chain features in type 1 diabetes. Study conclusions and caveats: People with Type 1 diabetes carried modestly yet significantly shorter TCRB CDR3s in all four CD4+ subsets. Researchers reported that naive, central memory and Treg TCRB repertoires appeared more similar in patients than in healthy donors. PCR may have favored shorter templates equally in patients and controls.

Investigators reverse transcribed all isolated RNA, so they sequenced expressed TCRB transcripts. Libraries were prepared by immunoSEQ multiplex PCR; TCRdb keeps only in-frame clonotypes and omits some of them. The table has under 300,000 clones, around 15% seen once. Germline trimming cut 2 bases from V and 10 bases from J; bases unmatched to any gene: 9. Germline lookup yields CDR1 ENHRY and CDR2 SYGVKD. The CDR3 runs to 15 residues. This sequence originates from a man under 40 with type 1 diabetes. The specimen sequenced was naive CD4+ T cells from blood. This chain uses TRBV10-3 with TRBJ2-1; 9 bases agree with TRBD2. CDR3: CAISEAASGKGEQFF. The CDR3 DNA is TGTGCCATCAGTGAGGCGGCTAGCGGGAAGGGAGAGCAGTTCTTC.